Listed here are 23 T cell receptor beta chains from one sample, sequenced in a study of cytomegalovirus exposure and HLA in healthy donors. PCR used 60 Vbeta primers and 13 Jbeta primers. Some clones are missing from TCRdb's copy, which holds only in-frame ones; the method was immunoSEQ multiplex PCR. The sample yields 130,000 or so clones, around 67% seen once. The specimen was PBMCs. The receptor set was obtained from a woman aged 40 to 50 in good health and CMV-seropositive.

This clone came up a few times. CDR3 in amino acids: CASSVGTALYEQYF. The DNA for the CDR3 is TGTGCCAGCAGCGTGGGGACAGCCCTCTACGAGCAGTACTTC. This chain joins TRBV9 and TRBJ2-7; TRBD1 aligns across 7 bases. CDR3 length: 14 amino acids. Trimming took 2 bases from V and 3 from J; bases not matched to a gene: 5. Germline lookup yields CDR1 SGDLS and CDR2 YYNGEE.

This clone has a handful of counts. This chain uses TRBV7-2 with TRBJ2-2, with a tentative D call TRBD1 (6 bases). Germline CDR1 reads SGHTA; CDR2 reads FQGNSA. CDR3 size: 13 residues. V lost 1 base to trimming and J lost 6 bases, with 6 bases between them. The CDR3 protein is CASSLDRAGELFF. The CDR3 DNA reads TGTGCCAGCAGCTTAGACAGGGCCGGGGAGCTGTTTTTT. The full variable domain, its missing parts supplied by reference TRBV7-2 and TRBJ2-2, is GAGVSQSPSNKVTEKGKDVELRCDPISGHTALYWYRQSLGQGLEFLIYFQGNSAPDKSGLPSDRFSAERTGGSVSTLTIQRTQQEDSAVYLCASSLDRAGELFFGEGSRLTVL.

This chain joins TRBV28 and TRBJ1-4; D gene ambiguous. V was shortened by 5 bases and J by 11 bases, with 12 bases between the two germline ends. CDR1 MDHEN and CDR2 SYDVKM come from the germline V gene. This CDR3 spans 12 amino acids. CDR3 nucleotides: TGTGCCAGCAGTACCGGAGGAGCGAAACTGTTTTTT. Translating gives CASSTGGAKLFF.

This chain uses TRBV2 with TRBJ2-2, with D tentatively TRBD2 (6 bases). The CDR3 consists of 11 residues. V was pared by 11 bases and J by 7 bases, with 11 bases between. Germline V gives CDR1 SNHLY, CDR2 FYNNEI. CDR3 in amino acids: CAGGGRGELFF. CDR3 DNA sequence: TGTGCCGGGGGAGGACGCGGGGAGCTGTTTTTT.

V is TRBV27 and J is TRBJ2-1, with TRBD1 matching over 8 bases. V dropped 5 bases and J dropped 3; count of bases not matched to a gene: 6. The CDR3 sequence is 15 residues long. Germline lookup yields CDR1 MNHEY and CDR2 SMNVEV (reference sequence). The CDR3 sequence is CASSSRTGSYNEQFF. Written as DNA, the CDR3 is TGTGCCAGCAGTAGCCGGACAGGGAGCTACAATGAGCAGTTCTTC.

The gene calls are TRBV5-1 and TRBJ2-7; 9 bases fit TRBD2. J was trimmed by 3 bases and V by 2 bases; bases with no gene match: 6. This CDR3 comprises 15 residues. Germline CDR1 reads SGHRS; CDR2 reads YFSETQ. The CDR3 DNA follows: TGCGCCAGCAGCTTCGATTCTAGCGGGAACTACGAGCAGTACTTC. Residues: CASSFDSSGNYEQYF.

V and J are TRBV2 and TRBJ2-7, with D perhaps matching TRBD2 (5 bases). Trimming removed 8 bases at V and 3 bases at J, with 17 bases between. The CDR3 length is 14 residues. CDR1 is SNHLY and CDR2 is FYNNEI in the germline V gene. CDR3 bases: TGTGCCAGCCAGGCCGGGATTTTACTCTACGAGCAGTACTTC. As protein: CASQAGILLYEQYF.

The genes are TRBV25-1 and TRBJ1-4; TRBD1 matches at 8 bases. CDR3 size: 15 residues. Unmatched junction bases numbered 9, after V lost 4 bases and J lost 8 bases. Germline V lookup: CDR1 MGHDK, CDR2 SYGVNS. The CDR3 loop is CASSVSGGGKEKLFF. The CDR3 region has the DNA TGTGCCAGCAGTGTATCAGGGGGCGGTAAGGAAAAACTGTTTTTT. The whole variable domain, remainder taken from reference TRBV25-1 and TRBJ1-4, is EADIYQTPRYLVIGTGKKITLECSQTMGHDKMYWYQQDPGMELHLIHYSYGVNSTEKGDLSSESTVSRIRTEHFPLTLESARPSHTSQYLCASSVSGGGKEKLFFGSGTQLSVL.

The chain joins TRBV30 to TRBJ1-1, with D perhaps TRBD1 (6 bases). CDR1 is GTSNPN and CDR2 is SVGIG in the germline V gene (reference sequence). The CDR3 is 13 residues long. V dropped 2 bases and J dropped 0 bases, with 7 bases sitting between them. CDR3 in DNA: TGTGCCTGGAGTAGGACAGTGAACACTGAAGCTTTCTTT. Translating gives CAWSRTVNTEAFF.

The genes are TRBV2 and TRBJ1-4; D might be TRBD1 (6 bases). The CDR3 is made up of 13 amino acids. V was trimmed by 6 bases and J by 10 bases, leaving 15 bases between them. Germline assignment: CDR1 SNHLY and CDR2 FYNNEI. The CDR3 protein is CASRPGQVGKLFF. The CDR3 bases are TGTGCCAGCAGACCGGGACAAGTCGGAAAACTGTTTTTT.

The V call is TRBV29-1, the J call TRBJ2-1, with 12 bases identical to TRBD2. Trimming took 3 bases from V and 7 from J; bases not matched to a gene: 1. The CDR3 consists of 13 residues. Germline V gene data show CDR1 as SQVTM and CDR2 as ANQGSEA. The chain's CDR3 is CSVDLAGGNEQFF. The DNA of the CDR3 is TGCAGCGTTGATCTAGCGGGGGGGAATGAGCAGTTCTTC.

J is TRBJ1-1 and V is TRBV4-1, with a tentative D call TRBD1 (5 bases). This CDR3 is 14 amino acids long. In germline, CDR1 is MGHRA, CDR2 YSYEKL. V was clipped by 2 bases and J by 10 bases, with 17 bases between them. The CDR3 DNA reads as TGCGCCAGCAGCCAAAGTCGGGGGGGATCGGGAGCTTTCTTT. Translated: CASSQSRGGSGAFF.

The chain carries TRBV6-5 and TRBJ2-7; 8 positions match TRBD1. The CDR3 runs 15 residues. Germline CDR1 MNHEY, CDR2 SVGAGI. V lost 3 bases and J lost 3; bases outside the gene matches: 7. Written as DNA, the CDR3 is TGTGCCAGCAGTTATTCAGGGGGCAGGGTCTACGAGCAGTACTTC. It codes for CASSYSGGRVYEQYF.

This clone has just a few counts. This chain connects TRBV20-1 to TRBJ2-1; 8 bases agree with TRBD2. Germline CDR1 reads DFQATT; CDR2 reads SNEGSKA (reference sequence). The V segment lost 7 bases and the J segment 8 bases; nucleotides outside the gene matches: 4. The CDR3 spans 11 residues. The CDR3 DNA follows: TGCAGTGTCTCACTAGCGGATGAGCAGTTCTTC. Translating it yields CSVSLADEQFF.

The chain joins TRBV6-5 to TRBJ1-2; 7 nucleotides line up with TRBD1. Germline values: CDR1 MNHEY, CDR2 SVGAGI. The CDR3 extends over 13 amino acids. Unmatched junction bases numbered 3, after V lost 3 bases and J lost 5 bases. CDR3 loop: CASSYTGEYGYTF. CDR3 sequence (DNA): TGTGCCAGCAGTTATACAGGGGAATATGGCTACACCTTC.

The chain recombines TRBV18 with TRBJ1-1, with 9 bases aligning to TRBD1. Germline V lookup: CDR1 KGHSH, CDR2 LQKENI. The CDR3 has 16 residues. With 4 bases clipped from V and 2 bases from J, the junction kept 8 bases outside the gene matches. CDR3 in DNA: TGTGCCAGCTCACGGACAGGGGTGGTCATCAACACTGAAGCTTTCTTT. Translation: CASSRTGVVINTEAFF.

This clone was recorded once. The chain uses TRBV5-4 and TRBJ1-2; D not certain. The CDR3 loop spans 13 amino acids. With 6 bases removed from V and 3 bases from J, the gap between germline ends came to 12 bases. The V gene's germline CDR1 is SGHNT and CDR2 YYREEE (reference sequence). The CDR3 protein is CASTWGGYYGYTF. Here the CDR3 DNA reads TGTGCCAGCACCTGGGGAGGGTACTATGGCTACACCTTC.

This clone turned up a few times. The chain links TRBV25-1 to TRBJ2-3, with 7 bases aligning to TRBD1. The V gene end was trimmed by 4 bases and the J gene end by 6 bases; junction bases not matched to a gene: 13. Germline values: CDR1 MGHDK, CDR2 SYGVNS. The CDR3 is 16 residues long. The CDR3 sequence is CASSARQGSLGDTQYF. The CDR3 bases are TGTGCCAGCAGTGCCAGACAGGGCTCCCTCGGGGATACGCAGTATTTT.

V is TRBV7-9 and J is TRBJ2-4, with D possibly being TRBD1 (5 bases). There are 14 residues in the CDR3. Germline CDR1 reads SEHNR; CDR2 reads FQNEAQ (reference sequence). Trimming cost V 5 bases and J 2 bases, with 10 bases left between them. For the CDR3, the DNA is TGTGCCAGCAGCGCAGGGATTTCCAAAAACATTCAGTACTTC. This encodes CASSAGISKNIQYF.

V gene TRBV7-9 combines with J gene TRBJ1-4, with no clear D. The CDR3 loop spans 16 amino acids. CDR1 SEHNR and CDR2 FQNEAQ come from the germline V gene (reference sequence). Trimming removed 3 bases from V and 0 bases from J, with 11 bases in between. The CDR3 DNA sequence: TGTGCCAGCAGCTTTAGCGGGCCATCAACTAATGAAAAACTGTTTTTT. As protein: CASSFSGPSTNEKLFF.

The table lists this clone with a few counts. The chain recombines TRBV21-1 with TRBJ1-1; the table calls TRBD1, which could not be checked here. TRBV21-1 is listed as a pseudogene. The CDR3 is 15 residues long. The CDR3 nucleotides are TGTGCCAGCAGCGCCCGGGACAAGGGGAGCACTGAAGCTTTCTTT. The encoded protein is CASSARDKGSTEAFF.

V usage is TRBV2 and J usage is TRBJ2-5; the match to TRBD2 covers 9 bases. Trimming removed 3 bases from V and 4 bases from J; junction bases left unmatched: 9. The CDR3 sequence is 16 residues long. The V gene's germline CDR1 is SNHLY and CDR2 FYNNEI. CDR3 loop: CASSEGWRGGRETQYF. The CDR3 coding sequence is TGTGCCAGCAGTGAGGGTTGGCGGGGGGGCCGAGAGACCCAGTACTTC.

The chain recombines TRBV29-1 with TRBJ1-4; D is ambiguous. Germline CDR1 reads SQVTM; CDR2 reads ANQGSEA. CDR3 size: 12 residues. The V end was cut by 4 bases, the J end by 8 bases, with 11 bases between. The CDR3 nucleotides read TGCAGCGTTGGAGGGCCTGGGGAAAAACTGTTTTTT. It specifies CSVGGPGEKLFF.